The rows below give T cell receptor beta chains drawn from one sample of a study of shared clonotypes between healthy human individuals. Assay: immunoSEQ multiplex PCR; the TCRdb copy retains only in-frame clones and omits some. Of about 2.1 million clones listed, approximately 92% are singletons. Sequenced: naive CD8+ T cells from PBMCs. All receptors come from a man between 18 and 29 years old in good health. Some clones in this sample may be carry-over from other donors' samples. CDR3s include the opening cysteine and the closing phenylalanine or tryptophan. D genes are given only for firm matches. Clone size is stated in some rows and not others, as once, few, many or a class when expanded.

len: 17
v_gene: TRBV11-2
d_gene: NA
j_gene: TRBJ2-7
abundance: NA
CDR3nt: TGTGCCAGCAGCTTAGCGGTATGGACCAGCGTCCCCTACGAGCAGTACTTC
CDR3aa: CASSLAVWTSVPYEQYF

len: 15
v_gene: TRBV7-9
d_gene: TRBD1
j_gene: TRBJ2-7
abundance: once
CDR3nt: TGTGCCAGCGCCAGCAACCGGGACAGGGTGCTCGAGCAGTACTTC
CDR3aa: CASASNRDRVLEQYF

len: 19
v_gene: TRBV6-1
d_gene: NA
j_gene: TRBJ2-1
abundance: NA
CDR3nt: TGTGCCAGCAGTGAAGCCCCAAGGACACTAGGTCGATCCTACAATGAGCAGTTCTTC
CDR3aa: CASSEAPRTLGRSYNEQFF

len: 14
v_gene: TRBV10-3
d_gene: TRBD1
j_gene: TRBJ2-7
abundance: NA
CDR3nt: TGTGCCATCGGGGGACAGGGGGGCTCCTACGAGCAGTACTTC
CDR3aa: CAIGGQGGSYEQYF

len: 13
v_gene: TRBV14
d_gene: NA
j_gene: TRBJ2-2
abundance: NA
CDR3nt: TGTGCCATCCGGAGGGGTCGGACCGGGGAGCTGTTTTTT
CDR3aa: CAIRRGRTGELFF

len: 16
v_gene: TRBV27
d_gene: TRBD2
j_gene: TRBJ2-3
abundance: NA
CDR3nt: TGTGCCAGCAGTTTCTCAGCGGGAGTATGGGCAGATACGCAGTATTTT
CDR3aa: CASSFSAGVWADTQYF

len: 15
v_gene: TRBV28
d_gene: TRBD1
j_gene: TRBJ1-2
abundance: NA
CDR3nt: TGTGCCAGCAGTTTACTGGACAGGGGCCGTGATGGCTACACCTTC
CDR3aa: CASSLLDRGRDGYTF

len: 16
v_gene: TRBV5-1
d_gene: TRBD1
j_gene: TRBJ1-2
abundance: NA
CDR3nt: TGCGCCAGCAGTCCAGACCGGGACAGCTTCACCGACGGCTACACCTTC
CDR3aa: CASSPDRDSFTDGYTF

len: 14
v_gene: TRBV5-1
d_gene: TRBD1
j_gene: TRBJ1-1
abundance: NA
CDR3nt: TGCGCCAGCAGCTTGGGACAGGGTATATCTGAAGCTTTCTTT
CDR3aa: CASSLGQGISEAFF

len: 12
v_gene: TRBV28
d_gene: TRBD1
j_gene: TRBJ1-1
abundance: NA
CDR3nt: TGTGCCAGCAGTTTAGACAGGGGGCTGGCTTTCTTT
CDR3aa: CASSLDRGLAFF

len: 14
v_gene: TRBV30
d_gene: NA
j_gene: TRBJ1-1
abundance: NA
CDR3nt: TGTGCCTGGAGTGTAACTCGCCGGAACACTGAAGCTTTCTTT
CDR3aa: CAWSVTRRNTEAFF

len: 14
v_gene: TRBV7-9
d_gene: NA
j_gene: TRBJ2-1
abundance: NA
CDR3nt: TGTGCCAGCAGCTTCCCACGATTGCCAGATGAGCAGTTCTTC
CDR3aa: CASSFPRLPDEQFF

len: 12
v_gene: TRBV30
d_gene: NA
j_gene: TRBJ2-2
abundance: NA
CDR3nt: TGTGCCTGGGTCCACCGAACCGGGGAGCTGTTTTTT
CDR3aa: CAWVHRTGELFF

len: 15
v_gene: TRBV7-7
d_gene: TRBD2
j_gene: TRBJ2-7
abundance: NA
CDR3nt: TGTGCCAGCAGCTTAGGGCCAGCGGGGAGCTACGAGCAGTACTTC
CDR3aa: CASSLGPAGSYEQYF

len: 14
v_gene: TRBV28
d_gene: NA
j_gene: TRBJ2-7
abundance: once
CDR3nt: TGTGCCAGCAGTCCTTGGGGGGAGAACTACGAGCAGTACTTC
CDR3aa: CASSPWGENYEQYF

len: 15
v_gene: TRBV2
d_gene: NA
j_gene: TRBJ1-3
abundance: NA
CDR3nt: TGTGCCAGCAGGGCTGGAGTGAGCTCTGGAAACACCATATATTTT
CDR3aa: CASRAGVSSGNTIYF

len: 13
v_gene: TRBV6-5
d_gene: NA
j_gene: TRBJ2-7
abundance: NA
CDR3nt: TGTGCCAGCAGCCTGACGTGGGAAGGAGAGCAGTACTTC
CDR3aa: CASSLTWEGEQYF

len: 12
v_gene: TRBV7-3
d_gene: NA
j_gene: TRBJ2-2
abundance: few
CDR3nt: TGTGCCAGCAGCTTGGCTTCCGGGGAGCTGTTTTTT
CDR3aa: CASSLASGELFF

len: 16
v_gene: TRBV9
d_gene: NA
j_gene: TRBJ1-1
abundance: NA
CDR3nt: TGTGCCAGCAGCGTAGCCAGGCATCCCGGGGACACTGAAGCTTTCTTT
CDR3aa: CASSVARHPGDTEAFF

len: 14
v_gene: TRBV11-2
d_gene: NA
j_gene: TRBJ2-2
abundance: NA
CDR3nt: TGTGCCAGCACCGCGACACGGAACACCGGGGAGCTGTTTTTT
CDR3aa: CASTATRNTGELFF

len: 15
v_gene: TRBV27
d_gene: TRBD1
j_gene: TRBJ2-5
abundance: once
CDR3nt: TGTGCCAGCAGTTTCCGGGACAGGGCAGGGGAGACCCAGTACTTC
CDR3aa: CASSFRDRAGETQYF

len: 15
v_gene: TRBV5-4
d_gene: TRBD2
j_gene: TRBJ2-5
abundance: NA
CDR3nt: TGTGCCAGCAGCTTGGGCCGGGGGGGTGGAGAGACCCAGTACTTC
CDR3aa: CASSLGRGGGETQYF

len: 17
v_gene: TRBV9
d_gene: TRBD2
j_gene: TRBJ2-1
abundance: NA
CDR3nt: TGTGCCAGCAGCGTAGGTTTATTAGGACTAGCGGGACCCGAGCAGTTCTTC
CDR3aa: CASSVGLLGLAGPEQFF

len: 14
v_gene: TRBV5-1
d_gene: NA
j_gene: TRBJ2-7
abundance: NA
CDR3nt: TGCGCCAGCAGCTTGAACGGGCCCTCCTACGAGCAGTACTTC
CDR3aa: CASSLNGPSYEQYF

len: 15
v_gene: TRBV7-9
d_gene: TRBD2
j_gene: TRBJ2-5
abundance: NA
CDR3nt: TGTGCCAGCAGAGAGAGACTAGCAGAAAAAGAGACCCAGTACTTC
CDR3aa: CASRERLAEKETQYF

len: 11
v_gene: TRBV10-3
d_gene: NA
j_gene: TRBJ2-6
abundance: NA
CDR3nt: TGTGCCATCAGTCAGGCCAACGTCCTGACTTTC
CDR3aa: CAISQANVLTF

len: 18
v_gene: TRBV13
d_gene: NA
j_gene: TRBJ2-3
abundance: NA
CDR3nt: TGTGCCAGCAGTTTATCCCCGGCCGGGACCTCGGCGTTTGATACGCAGTATTTT
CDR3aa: CASSLSPAGTSAFDTQYF

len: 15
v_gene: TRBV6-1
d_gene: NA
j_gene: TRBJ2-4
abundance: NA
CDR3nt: TGTGCCAGCAGTGAACAGGGGATGGCCAAAAACATTCAGTACTTC
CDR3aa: CASSEQGMAKNIQYF

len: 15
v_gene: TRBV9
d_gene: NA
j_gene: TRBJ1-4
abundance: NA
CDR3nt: TGTGCCAGCAGCGTAGGCAGAGGGGGTGTTGAAAAACTGTTTTTT
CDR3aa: CASSVGRGGVEKLFF

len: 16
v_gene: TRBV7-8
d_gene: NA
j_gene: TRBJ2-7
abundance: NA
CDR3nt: TGTGCCAGCAGCTTAGCATGGGACGGGACTTCCTACGAGCAGTACTTC
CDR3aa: CASSLAWDGTSYEQYF

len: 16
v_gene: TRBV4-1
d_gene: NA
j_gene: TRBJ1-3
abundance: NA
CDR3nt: TGCGCCAGCAGCCAAGGGCAGGGCCTCTCTGGAAACACCATATATTTT
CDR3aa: CASSQGQGLSGNTIYF

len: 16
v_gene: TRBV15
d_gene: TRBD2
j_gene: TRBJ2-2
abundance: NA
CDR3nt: TGTGCCACCAGCAGAGGACTAGCGGGAGTACCCGGGGAGCTGTTTTTT
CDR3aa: CATSRGLAGVPGELFF

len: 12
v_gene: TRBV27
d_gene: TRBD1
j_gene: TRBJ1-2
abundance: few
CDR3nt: TGTGCCAGCAGGACAGGGGCCACTGGCTACACCTTC
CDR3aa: CASRTGATGYTF

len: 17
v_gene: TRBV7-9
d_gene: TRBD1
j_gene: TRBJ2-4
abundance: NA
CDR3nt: TGTGCCAGCAGCTTAACCCCAGGGGGCGGGGCCAAAAACATTCAGTACTTC
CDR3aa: CASSLTPGGGAKNIQYF

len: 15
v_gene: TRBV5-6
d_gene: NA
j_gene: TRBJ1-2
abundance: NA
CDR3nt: TGTGCCAGCAGCTCGGCCCTTGAAGGGGGGGATGGCTACACCTTC
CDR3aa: CASSSALEGGDGYTF

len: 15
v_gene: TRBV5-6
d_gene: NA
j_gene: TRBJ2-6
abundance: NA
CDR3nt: TGTGCCAGCAGCTTGGTAGGTTCTGGGGCCAACGTCCTGACTTTC
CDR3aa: CASSLVGSGANVLTF

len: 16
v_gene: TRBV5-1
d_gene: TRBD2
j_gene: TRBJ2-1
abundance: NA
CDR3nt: TGCGCCAGCAGCTTGGCCTCTAGCGGGCATTACAATGAGCAGTTCTTC
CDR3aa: CASSLASSGHYNEQFF

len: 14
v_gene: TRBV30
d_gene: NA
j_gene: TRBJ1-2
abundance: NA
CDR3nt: TGTGCCTGGGAACAGGCGGTTTGGGACTATGGCTACACCTTC
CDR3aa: CAWEQAVWDYGYTF

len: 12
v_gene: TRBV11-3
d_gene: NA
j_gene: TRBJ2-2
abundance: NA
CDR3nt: TGTGCCAGCAGCCCGGGGCCCGGGGAGCTGTTTTTT
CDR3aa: CASSPGPGELFF

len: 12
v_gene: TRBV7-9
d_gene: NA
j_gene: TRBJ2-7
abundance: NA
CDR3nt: TGTGCCAGCAGCTTAGAGGGGCGGGAGCAGTACTTC
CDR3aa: CASSLEGREQYF

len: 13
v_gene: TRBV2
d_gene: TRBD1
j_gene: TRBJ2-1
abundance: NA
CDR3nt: TGTGCCAGCAGACCCGGAGCGACAGGGGAGCAGTTCTTC
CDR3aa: CASRPGATGEQFF

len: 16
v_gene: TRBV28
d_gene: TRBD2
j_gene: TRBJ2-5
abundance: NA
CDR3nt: TGTGCCAGCAGTCCTCGTCGCGGGAGGGATCAAGAGACCCAGTACTTC
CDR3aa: CASSPRRGRDQETQYF

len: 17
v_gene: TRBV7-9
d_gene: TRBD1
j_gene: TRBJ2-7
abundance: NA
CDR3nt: TGTGCCAGCAGGCCGCCGAATCCGGGACAGGGGGTGTACGAGCAGTACTTC
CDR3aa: CASRPPNPGQGVYEQYF

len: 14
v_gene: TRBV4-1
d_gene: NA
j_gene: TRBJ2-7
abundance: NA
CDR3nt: TGCGCCAGCAGCCAAAGACAACAGTCATTAGAGCAGTACTTC
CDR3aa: CASSQRQQSLEQYF

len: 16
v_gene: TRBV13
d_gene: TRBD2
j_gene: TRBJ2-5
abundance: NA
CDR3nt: TGTGCCAGCAGCCCGGCTGGCGGGAGGGCCGTCGAGACCCAGTACTTC
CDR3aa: CASSPAGGRAVETQYF

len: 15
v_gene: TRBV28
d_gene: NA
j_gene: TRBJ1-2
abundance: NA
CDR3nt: TGTGCCAGCAGGACCAAGGAAAGAGTGGACTATGGCTACACCTTC
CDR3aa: CASRTKERVDYGYTF

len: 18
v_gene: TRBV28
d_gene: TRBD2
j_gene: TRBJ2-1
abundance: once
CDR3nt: TGTGCCAGCAGTTTACCTTTATTTAGCGGGTCAGTGGACAATGAGCAGTTCTTC
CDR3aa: CASSLPLFSGSVDNEQFF

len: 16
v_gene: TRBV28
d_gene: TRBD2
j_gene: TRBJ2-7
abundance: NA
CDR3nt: TGTGCCAGCAGTTTAGGAAGGGGGCTAGCGGGAGTTGAGCAGTACTTC
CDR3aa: CASSLGRGLAGVEQYF

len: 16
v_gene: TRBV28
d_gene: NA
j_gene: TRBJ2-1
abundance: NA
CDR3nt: TGTGCCAGCAGTTTTCGGTTCCAGGGGCCCCACAATGAGCAGTTCTTC
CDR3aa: CASSFRFQGPHNEQFF

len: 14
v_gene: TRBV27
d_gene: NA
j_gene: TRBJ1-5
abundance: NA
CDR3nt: TGTGCCAGCAGTTTGGGGGGACTCAATCAGCCCCAGCATTTT
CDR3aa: CASSLGGLNQPQHF

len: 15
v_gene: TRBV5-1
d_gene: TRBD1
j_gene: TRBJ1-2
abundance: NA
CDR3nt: TGCGCCAGCAGCTCAACAGGGGGCCGGGGCTATGGCTACACCTTC
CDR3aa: CASSSTGGRGYGYTF

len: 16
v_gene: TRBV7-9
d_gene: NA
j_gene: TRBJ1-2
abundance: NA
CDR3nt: TGTGCCAGCAGCTCTCCGACCGGGTTTAGCGTCTATGGCTACACCTTC
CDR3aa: CASSSPTGFSVYGYTF

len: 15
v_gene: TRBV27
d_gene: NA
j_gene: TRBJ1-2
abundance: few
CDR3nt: TGTGCCAGCCGTACTCAGGGGACTCCTGACTATGGCTACACCTTC
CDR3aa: CASRTQGTPDYGYTF

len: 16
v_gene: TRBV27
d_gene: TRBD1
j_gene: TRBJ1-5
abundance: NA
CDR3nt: TGTGCCAGCAGTAACAGGACAGGGAACAATCGTCAGCCCCAGCATTTT
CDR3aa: CASSNRTGNNRQPQHF

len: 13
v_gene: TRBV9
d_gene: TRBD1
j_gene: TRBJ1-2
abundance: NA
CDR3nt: TGTGCCAGCAGCGTAGGACAGGGGTATGGCTACACCTTC
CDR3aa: CASSVGQGYGYTF